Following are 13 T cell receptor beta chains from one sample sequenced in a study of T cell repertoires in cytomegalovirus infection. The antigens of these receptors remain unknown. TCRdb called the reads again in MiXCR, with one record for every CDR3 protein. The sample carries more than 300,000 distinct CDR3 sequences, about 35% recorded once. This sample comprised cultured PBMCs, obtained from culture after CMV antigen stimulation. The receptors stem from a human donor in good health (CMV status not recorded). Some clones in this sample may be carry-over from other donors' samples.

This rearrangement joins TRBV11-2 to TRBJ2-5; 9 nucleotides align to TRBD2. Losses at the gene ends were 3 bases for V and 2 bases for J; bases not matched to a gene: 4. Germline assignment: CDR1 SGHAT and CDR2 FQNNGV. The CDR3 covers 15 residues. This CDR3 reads CASSLFSGRQETQYF. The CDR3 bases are TGTGCCAGCAGCTTGTTTAGCGGGAGACAAGAGACCCAGTACTTC.

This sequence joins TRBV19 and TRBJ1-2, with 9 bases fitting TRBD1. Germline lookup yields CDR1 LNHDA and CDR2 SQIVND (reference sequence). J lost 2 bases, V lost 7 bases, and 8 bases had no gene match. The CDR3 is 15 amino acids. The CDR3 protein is CASTLDRGSNYGYTF. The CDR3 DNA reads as TGTGCCAGTACCTTGGACAGGGGATCGAACTATGGCTACACCTTC.

The CDR3 DNA reads as TGTGCCAGCAGGCGCCTGCAAGAGACCCAGTACTTC. Translating gives CASRRLQETQYF. The chain has TRBV5-6 and TRBJ2-5; D gene ambiguous. V was pared by 5 bases and J by 2 bases, with 7 bases between. This CDR3 comprises 12 residues. The V gene's germline CDR1 is SGHDT and CDR2 YYEEEE. Complete variable domain (other parts from reference TRBV5-6 and TRBJ2-5): DAGVTQSPTHLIKTRGQQVTLRCSPKSGHDTVSWYQQALGQGPQFIFQYYEEEERQRGNFPDRFSGHQFPNYSSELNVNALLLGDSALYLCASRRLQETQYFGPGTRLLVL.

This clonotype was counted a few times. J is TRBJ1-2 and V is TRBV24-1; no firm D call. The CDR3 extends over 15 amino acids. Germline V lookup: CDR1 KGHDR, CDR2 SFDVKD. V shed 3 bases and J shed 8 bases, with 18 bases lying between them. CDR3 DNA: TGTGCCACCAGTGATCGCTTTGGTAGGAAAGGAGGCTACACCTTC. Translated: CATSDRFGRKGGYTF.

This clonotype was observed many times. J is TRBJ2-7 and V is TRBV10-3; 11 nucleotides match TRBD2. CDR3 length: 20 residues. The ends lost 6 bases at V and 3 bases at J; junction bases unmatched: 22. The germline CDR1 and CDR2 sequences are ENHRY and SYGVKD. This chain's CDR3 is CAISDLGLAETQGDNYEQYF. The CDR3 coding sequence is TGTGCCATCAGCGATTTGGGACTAGCGGAAACCCAGGGGGATAACTACGAGCAGTACTTC.

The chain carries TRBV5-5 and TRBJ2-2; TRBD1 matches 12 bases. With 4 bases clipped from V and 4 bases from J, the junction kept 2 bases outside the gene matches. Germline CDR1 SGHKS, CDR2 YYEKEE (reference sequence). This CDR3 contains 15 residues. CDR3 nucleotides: TGTGCCAGCAGCCGGGACAGGGGGCGCACCGGGGAGCTGTTTTTT. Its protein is CASSRDRGRTGELFF.

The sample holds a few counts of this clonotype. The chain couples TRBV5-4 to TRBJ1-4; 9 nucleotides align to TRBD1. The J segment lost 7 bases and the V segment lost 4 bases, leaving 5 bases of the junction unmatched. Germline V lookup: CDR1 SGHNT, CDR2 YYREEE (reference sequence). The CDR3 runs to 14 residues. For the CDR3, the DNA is TGTGCCAGCAGCCCTAGGACAGGGGCTGAAAAACTGTTTTTT. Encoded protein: CASSPRTGAEKLFF.

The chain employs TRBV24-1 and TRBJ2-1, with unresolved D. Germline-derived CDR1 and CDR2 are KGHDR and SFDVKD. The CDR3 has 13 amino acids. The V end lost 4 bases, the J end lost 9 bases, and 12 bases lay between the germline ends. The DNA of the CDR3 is TGTGCCACCAGTGACCCCGGCGCATCTGAGCAGTTCTTC. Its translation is CATSDPGASEQFF.

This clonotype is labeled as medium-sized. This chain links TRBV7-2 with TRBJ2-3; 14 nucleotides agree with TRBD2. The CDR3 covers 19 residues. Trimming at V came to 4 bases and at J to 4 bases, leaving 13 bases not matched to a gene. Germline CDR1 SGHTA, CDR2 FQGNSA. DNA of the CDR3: TGTGCCAGCAGCTACCCCCCGGGACTAGCGGGAGTAGGTTCAGATACGCAGTATTTT. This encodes CASSYPPGLAGVGSDTQYF.

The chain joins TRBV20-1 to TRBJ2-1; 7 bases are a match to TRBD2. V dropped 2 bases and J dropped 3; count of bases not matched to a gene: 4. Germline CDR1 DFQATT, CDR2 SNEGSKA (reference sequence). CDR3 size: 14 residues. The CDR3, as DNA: TGCAGTGCTAGATCGACTAGCCGCTACAATGAGCAGTTCTTC. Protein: CSARSTSRYNEQFF.

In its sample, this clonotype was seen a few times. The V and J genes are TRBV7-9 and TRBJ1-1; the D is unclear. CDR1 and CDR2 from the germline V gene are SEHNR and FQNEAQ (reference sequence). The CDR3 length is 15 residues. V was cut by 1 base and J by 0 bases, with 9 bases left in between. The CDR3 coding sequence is TGTGCCAGCAGCTTAGTGGGCATAATGAACACTGAAGCTTTCTTT. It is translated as CASSLVGIMNTEAFF.

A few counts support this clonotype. The CDR3 DNA follows: TGTGCCAGCAGCCCGACTGCTGGGGAGACCCAGTACTTC. Protein sequence: CASSPTAGETQYF. This chain uses TRBV7-9 with TRBJ2-5; the D is unclear. Trimming left V 5 bases short and J 5 bases short, with 12 bases between. CDR3 length equals 13 residues. Germline CDR1 and CDR2: SEHNR and FQNEAQ (reference sequence).

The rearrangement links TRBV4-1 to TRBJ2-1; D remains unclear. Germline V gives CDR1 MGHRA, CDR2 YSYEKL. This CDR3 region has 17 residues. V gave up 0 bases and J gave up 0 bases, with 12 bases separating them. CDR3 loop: CASSQDGLFGSYNEQFF. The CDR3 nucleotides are TGCGCCAGCAGCCAAGACGGGCTATTCGGCTCCTACAATGAGCAGTTCTTC.